This TCR beta chain is from a study of blood T cells in healthy people across ages. Points from the study as a whole: The percentage of naive T cells correlated strongly with TCR beta diversity. TCR beta diversity per million T cells fell roughly linearly with age.

Using a J-beta primer mix together with a sample-barcoded 5' primer, a second PCR was run for roughly 6 to 12 cycles. Each sample yielded at least 3 million CDR3-containing paired-end reads. Each CDR3 protein is one row after TCRdb ran MiXCR on the 5' RACE reads. Here the sample spans about 290,000 distinct CDR3 sequences, about 25% being singletons. Regarding this clonotype: Its antigen is not identified.

Every participating donor contributed about 10 milliliters of peripheral blood through a draw. The V and J ends lost 5 bases and 1 base respectively, with 8 bases between them. The CDR3 length is 13 residues. The germline gives CDR1 MNHEY, CDR2 SMNVEV (reference sequence). The receptor's source is a woman in her 70s in good health. Source material: blood. The chain combines TRBV27 with TRBJ1-1; D unresolved. The chain's CDR3 is CASSPYKNTEAFF. DNA for the CDR3: TGTGCCAGCAGTCCCTACAAGAACACTGAAGCTTTCTTT.